Following are 9 T cell receptor beta chains from one sample sequenced in a study of blood T cell repertoires in COVID-19 (dated by TCRdb to 2020 to 2021). The library was made by the immunoSEQ multiplex PCR assay. In its TCRdb copy, this immuneACCESS table keeps in-frame sequences only and misses some clones. Where compared with another copy, unresolved V genes explain less than half of these, and the others have no known cause. This sample comprises approximately 150,000 clones, about nine tenths of them detected only once. Around 4% of the sample lies in the top ten. Input material: peripheral blood. The receptor set was obtained from a woman aged 55-70 years who had recovered from COVID-19.

The rearrangement links TRBV3-1 (or the pseudogene TRBV3-2) to TRBJ2-7, with D maybe TRBD1 (5 bases). Germline lookup yields CDR1 LGHDT and CDR2 YNNKEL (reference sequence). CDR3 length: 12 amino acids. The V end lost 0 bases, the J end lost 12 bases, and 12 bases lay between the germline ends. This CDR3 reads CASSQEWGPRYF. CDR3 DNA: TGTGCCAGCAGCCAAGAGTGGGGCCCGCGGTACTTC.

The chain recombines TRBV7-2 with TRBJ2-2; tentatively, D is TRBD2 (6 bases). The V and J ends lost 4 bases and 6 bases respectively, with 18 bases between them. Germline assignment: CDR1 SGHTA and CDR2 FQGNSA. The CDR3 runs 16 residues. The CDR3 here is CASSWRTGEYSGELFF. In DNA form, the CDR3 reads TGTGCCAGCAGCTGGCGAACGGGGGAATATTCCGGGGAGCTGTTTTTT.

The J gene is TRBJ1-5, the V gene TRBV7-8; a weak D match, TRBD1 (6 bases). CDR1 is SGHVS and CDR2 is FQNEAQ in the germline V gene. V shed 5 bases and J shed 7 bases, with 33 bases lying between them. This CDR3 is 20 amino acids long. The DNA of the CDR3 is TGTGCCAGCAGCCCTAGCCTACTTTCGGGGGGACAAGGGTCACGGCAGCCCCAGCATTTT. It codes for CASSPSLLSGGQGSRQPQHF.

This chain uses TRBV5-1 with TRBJ2-1; TRBD1 might be the D (6 bases). Germline V gene sequence: CDR1 SGHRS, CDR2 YFSETQ. There are 14 residues in the CDR3. Trimming cost V 0 bases and J 8 bases, with 12 bases left between them. The CDR3 bases are TGCGCCAGCAGCTTGGTGCAGGGGCGGGATGAGCAGTTCTTC. It translates to CASSLVQGRDEQFF.

V and J are TRBV18 and TRBJ1-2; 7 nucleotides agree with TRBD1. V dropped 1 base and J dropped 7; count of bases not matched to a gene: 9. Per germline, CDR1 KGHSH and CDR2 LQKENI. The length of the CDR3 is 15 residues. The CDR3 spells CASSPQQGDSAGYTF. The CDR3 coding sequence is TGTGCCAGCTCACCACAGCAGGGGGATTCGGCTGGCTACACCTTC.

The CDR3 nucleotides read TGCGCCAGCAGCCAAGACACGGGGGGGAACAACTATGGCTACACCTTC. This translates into CASSQDTGGNNYGYTF. The chain links TRBV4-3 to TRBJ1-2; D possibly corresponds to TRBD1 (5 bases). V gave up 0 bases and J gave up 2 bases, with 13 bases separating them. This CDR3 comprises 16 residues. Germline CDR1 reads LGHNA; CDR2 reads YSLEER.

Points on this clone: This CDR3 fails to terminate in the conserved phenylalanine or tryptophan, so it likely reflects a read error. The DNA is left out, because the CDR3 cannot be placed on it with certainty; the CDR3 is given as TCRdb lists it. The genes are TRBV6-5 and TRBJ1-1; TRBD1, as called in the table, went unchecked against the DNA. The CDR3 has 14 amino acids, counting both end residues. Germline values: CDR1 MNHEY, CDR2 SVGAGI. CDR3 sequence reads: CASNPLSGQPRMIL.

The chain combines TRBV27 with TRBJ2-1; D not certain. CDR1 MNHEY and CDR2 SMNVEV come from the germline V gene (reference sequence). V dropped 0 bases and J dropped 0 bases, with 6 bases sitting between them. This CDR3 comprises 15 residues. CDR3: CASSLSAFSYNEQFF. The CDR3 region has the DNA TGTGCCAGCAGTTTATCGGCTTTCTCCTACAATGAGCAGTTCTTC.

The genes are TRBV30 and TRBJ1-1; D is unresolved. CDR3 length: 15 residues. Germline-derived CDR1 and CDR2 are GTSNPN and SVGIG (reference sequence). V was clipped by 1 base and J by 1 base, with 13 bases between them. CDR3 sequence (DNA): TGTGCCTGGAGTGCAAAGATGGCGGGGAACACTGAAGCTTTCTTT. It yields the protein CAWSAKMAGNTEAFF. The entire variable domain, with the rest obtained from reference TRBV30 and TRBJ1-1, is as follows: SQTIHQWPATLVQPVGSPLSLECTVEGTSNPNLYWYRQAAGRGLQLLFYSVGIGQISSEVPQNLSASRPQDRQFILSSKKLLLSDSGFYLCAWSAKMAGNTEAFFGQGTRLTVV.